These T cell receptor beta chains were read from a single sample in a study of response to subunit inactivated influenza vaccine. TCRdb redid the calling of the RT-PCR reads with MiXCR, one entry per CDR3 protein. The profile shows roughly 550,000 distinct CDR3 sequences, around a quarter of them singletons. This same sample was also taken into another study, of T cells expressing NK-cell markers.

The source material was CD4+ T cells sorted from PBMCs, sampled less than 13 days after vaccination. These receptors originate from a man over 45 who received an inactivated influenza vaccine. The CDR3 runs from the conserved cysteine through the conserved F or W. The D gene is left open where the match is weak. The size field is filled for only some rows; it gives once, few, many or a size class.

v_call: TRBV10-3
j_call: TRBJ2-7
clone_size: .
d_call: TRBD1
cdr3_nt: TGTGTCATCAGGGGGACAGGGGACAACGAGCAGTACTTC
cdr3_aa: CVIRGTGDNEQYF

v_call: TRBV7-2
j_call: TRBJ2-1
clone_size: .
d_call: .
cdr3_nt: TGTGCCAGCAGCTTAGTTGGGGTGAGCTCCTACAATGAGCAGTTCTTC
cdr3_aa: CASSLVGVSSYNEQFF

v_call: TRBV29-1
j_call: TRBJ2-3
clone_size: many
d_call: .
cdr3_nt: TGCAGCGTTGACCTCCGCCAGGTGGGAGATACGCAGTATTTT
cdr3_aa: CSVDLRQVGDTQYF

v_call: TRBV20-1
j_call: TRBJ1-1
clone_size: few
d_call: TRBD1
cdr3_nt: TGCAGTGCGCAACAGGGGGCCGGAAGGACTGAAGCTTTCTTT
cdr3_aa: CSAQQGAGRTEAFF

v_call: TRBV7-8
j_call: TRBJ2-3
clone_size: few
d_call: .
cdr3_nt: TGTGCCAGCAGCACGAGGGGGGATCATTATACGCAGTATTTT
cdr3_aa: CASSTRGDHYTQYF

v_call: TRBV12-3/TRBV12-4
j_call: TRBJ2-7
clone_size: many
d_call: .
cdr3_nt: TGTGCCAGCAGTTTAGGGGGTGGTGGGGAGCAGTACTTC
cdr3_aa: CASSLGGGGEQYF

v_call: TRBV28
j_call: TRBJ2-7
clone_size: .
d_call: .
cdr3_nt: TGTGCCAGCAGGACAGAAGCCCCCTACGAGCAGTACTTC
cdr3_aa: CASRTEAPYEQYF

v_call: TRBV7-8
j_call: TRBJ2-2
clone_size: .
d_call: .
cdr3_nt: TGTGCCAGCAGTCGCGACCTTACCGGGGAGCTGTTTTTT
cdr3_aa: CASSRDLTGELFF

v_call: TRBV12-3/TRBV12-4
j_call: TRBJ2-5
clone_size: .
d_call: .
cdr3_nt: TGTGCCAGCCATCCGGGGGTCGGAGAGACCCAGTACTTC
cdr3_aa: CASHPGVGETQYF

v_call: TRBV3-1
j_call: TRBJ2-7
clone_size: .
d_call: .
cdr3_nt: TGTGCCAGCAGCCCCTTAGGAAGAGGGACAAAATCCTACGAGCAGTACTTC
cdr3_aa: CASSPLGRGTKSYEQYF

v_call: TRBV6-5
j_call: TRBJ2-3
clone_size: .
d_call: .
cdr3_nt: TGTGCCAGCAGTTACTCGGGAGCACGCACAGATACGCAGTATTTT
cdr3_aa: CASSYSGARTDTQYF

v_call: TRBV6-5
j_call: TRBJ2-5
clone_size: .
d_call: .
cdr3_nt: TGTGCCAGCAGTTCTCAACTGGAGTACCAAGAGACCCAGTACTTC
cdr3_aa: CASSSQLEYQETQYF

v_call: TRBV7-2
j_call: TRBJ1-2
clone_size: few
d_call: .
cdr3_nt: TGTGCCAGCAGCACGCGGGACTACTTGGGCGGCTACACCTTC
cdr3_aa: CASSTRDYLGGYTF

v_call: TRBV20-1
j_call: TRBJ2-2
clone_size: few
d_call: .
cdr3_nt: TGCAGTGCTCGACCAAGTACCCGGTCGGGTACCGGGGAGCTGTTTTTT
cdr3_aa: CSARPSTRSGTGELFF

v_call: TRBV3-1
j_call: TRBJ2-7
clone_size: once
d_call: .
cdr3_nt: TGTGCCAGCAACAACAGGGGCGGGGGCGAGCAGTACTTC
cdr3_aa: CASNNRGGGEQYF

v_call: TRBV7-2
j_call: TRBJ2-1
clone_size: many
d_call: TRBD2
cdr3_nt: TGTGCCAGCAGCTTAGTTGGCGGGGGGGCACACAATGAGCAGTTCTTC
cdr3_aa: CASSLVGGGAHNEQFF

v_call: TRBV10-3
j_call: TRBJ2-2
clone_size: .
d_call: .
cdr3_nt: TGTGCCTCAAATATGGGAGGGGAGCTGTTTTTT
cdr3_aa: CASNMGGELFF

v_call: TRBV20-1
j_call: TRBJ1-1
clone_size: many
d_call: .
cdr3_nt: TGCAGTGCCCCCCGGGGGAACACTGAAGCTTTCTTT
cdr3_aa: CSAPRGNTEAFF

v_call: TRBV18
j_call: TRBJ2-3
clone_size: .
d_call: TRBD1
cdr3_nt: TGTGCCAGCTCACCTGACAGGGCTTCAGATACGCAGTATTTT
cdr3_aa: CASSPDRASDTQYF

v_call: TRBV7-2
j_call: TRBJ1-2
clone_size: many
d_call: TRBD1
cdr3_nt: TGTGCCAGCAGCTCGGACAGGGTCTATGGCTACACCTTC
cdr3_aa: CASSSDRVYGYTF

v_call: TRBV7-9
j_call: TRBJ2-2
clone_size: few
d_call: TRBD2
cdr3_nt: TGTGCCAGCAGCTTAGGGGAAGGCGGGAGCACCGGGGAGCTGTTTTTT
cdr3_aa: CASSLGEGGSTGELFF

v_call: TRBV3-1
j_call: TRBJ1-3
clone_size: .
d_call: TRBD1
cdr3_nt: TGTGCCAGCGGCGGACAGGGGGAGGTCTCAGGAAACACCATATATTTT
cdr3_aa: CASGGQGEVSGNTIYF

v_call: TRBV18
j_call: TRBJ2-3
clone_size: .
d_call: .
cdr3_nt: TGTGCCAGCTCAAAATCCAGGGGTGCAGATACGCAGTATTTT
cdr3_aa: CASSKSRGADTQYF

v_call: TRBV6-5
j_call: TRBJ2-4
clone_size: .
d_call: .
cdr3_nt: TGTGCCAGCAGTTCCGACCGGGACCTCCTAGCCAAAAACATTCAGTACTTC
cdr3_aa: CASSSDRDLLAKNIQYF

v_call: TRBV20-1
j_call: TRBJ2-7
clone_size: .
d_call: .
cdr3_nt: TGCAGTGCCTCTCACCGGGCAGGGCGGATTACCTACGAGCAGTACTTC
cdr3_aa: CSASHRAGRITYEQYF

v_call: TRBV6-2/TRBV6-3
j_call: TRBJ2-3
clone_size: many
d_call: TRBD2
cdr3_nt: TGTGCCAGCAGTTTACTAGCGGGGGGAAGCACAGATACGCAGTATTTT
cdr3_aa: CASSLLAGGSTDTQYF

v_call: TRBV20-1
j_call: TRBJ2-1
clone_size: few
d_call: TRBD2
cdr3_nt: TGCAGTGCTAGATGGCCAGCGGGGGACAATGAGCAGTTCTTC
cdr3_aa: CSARWPAGDNEQFF

v_call: TRBV7-9
j_call: TRBJ2-2
clone_size: .
d_call: .
cdr3_nt: TGTGCCAGCCCCCCGGACAGCCCATTAAACACCGGGGAGCTGTTTTTT
cdr3_aa: CASPPDSPLNTGELFF

v_call: TRBV5-1
j_call: TRBJ2-5
clone_size: .
d_call: .
cdr3_nt: TGCGCCAGCAGCTTGGATACTGGACAGCAAGAGACCCAGTACTTC
cdr3_aa: CASSLDTGQQETQYF

v_call: TRBV14
j_call: TRBJ1-1
clone_size: few
d_call: .
cdr3_nt: TGTGCCAGCAGCCAAGATCAGGCGGGATTGAACACTGAAGCTTTCTTT
cdr3_aa: CASSQDQAGLNTEAFF

v_call: TRBV28
j_call: TRBJ2-3
clone_size: .
d_call: .
cdr3_nt: TGTGCCAGCAGGGTTAGTGCAGATACGCAGTATTTT
cdr3_aa: CASRVSADTQYF

v_call: TRBV6-1
j_call: TRBJ1-1
clone_size: few
d_call: TRBD1
cdr3_nt: TGTGCCAGCAGTGAAATAGGACAGGGGGTTGCTTTCTTT
cdr3_aa: CASSEIGQGVAFF

v_call: TRBV4-1
j_call: TRBJ1-2
clone_size: few
d_call: .
cdr3_nt: TGCGCCAGCAGCCAAGACTCGGTGGTGGGTGGCTACACCTTC
cdr3_aa: CASSQDSVVGGYTF

v_call: TRBV7-8
j_call: TRBJ2-2
clone_size: few
d_call: TRBD1
cdr3_nt: TGTGCCAGCAGCTCCGAGGACAGGGGCCGCCCGGAGCTGTTTTTT
cdr3_aa: CASSSEDRGRPELFF

v_call: TRBV7-2
j_call: TRBJ2-7
clone_size: many
d_call: .
cdr3_nt: TGTGCCAGCAGCTTGGGGACTCGCTACGAGCAGTACTTC
cdr3_aa: CASSLGTRYEQYF

v_call: TRBV7-9
j_call: TRBJ2-5
clone_size: few
d_call: TRBD2
cdr3_nt: TGTGCCAGCAGCTCCGCGGGGGGAACCCAGTACTTC
cdr3_aa: CASSSAGGTQYF

v_call: TRBV5-1
j_call: TRBJ1-4
clone_size: .
d_call: .
cdr3_nt: TGCGCCAGCAGCTTGGAAGACAGGAGTACTGAAAAACTGTTTTTT
cdr3_aa: CASSLEDRSTEKLFF

v_call: TRBV29-1
j_call: TRBJ2-3
clone_size: .
d_call: .
cdr3_nt: TGCAGCGTTGACCCCGGGGGTACGCAGTATTTT
cdr3_aa: CSVDPGGTQYF

v_call: TRBV20-1
j_call: TRBJ2-4
clone_size: few
d_call: .
cdr3_nt: TGCAGTGCTCAGAATTACGGGACAAGGGAGAACATTCAGTACTTC
cdr3_aa: CSAQNYGTRENIQYF

v_call: TRBV11-2
j_call: TRBJ2-7
clone_size: many
d_call: .
cdr3_nt: TGTGCCAGCAGCTTAGTGTTCGAGCAGTACTTC
cdr3_aa: CASSLVFEQYF

v_call: TRBV7-9
j_call: TRBJ2-1
clone_size: few
d_call: .
cdr3_nt: TGTGCCAGCAGCCCCTCCCGGGGGCTAACGAACAATGAGCAGTTCTTC
cdr3_aa: CASSPSRGLTNNEQFF

v_call: TRBV28
j_call: TRBJ1-6
clone_size: .
d_call: .
cdr3_nt: TGTGCCAGCAGTTTTCGACTCAGGACACCCCTCCACTTT
cdr3_aa: CASSFRLRTPLHF

v_call: TRBV4-3
j_call: TRBJ2-2
clone_size: few
d_call: .
cdr3_nt: TGCGCCAGCAGCCATACGGTCTGGGGAGCGAACACCGGGGAGCTGTTTTTT
cdr3_aa: CASSHTVWGANTGELFF

v_call: TRBV5-6
j_call: TRBJ2-2
clone_size: few
d_call: TRBD1
cdr3_nt: TGTGCCAGCAGCCCGACGGGGACAGGGAACACCGGGGAGCTGTTTTTT
cdr3_aa: CASSPTGTGNTGELFF

v_call: TRBV20-1
j_call: TRBJ1-2
clone_size: few
d_call: .
cdr3_nt: TGCAGTGCTCGGGGGGGCAGAAGTAACTATGGCTACACCTTC
cdr3_aa: CSARGGRSNYGYTF

v_call: TRBV25-1
j_call: TRBJ2-7
clone_size: .
d_call: .
cdr3_nt: TGTGCCAGCAGTGGAGACAGGTCCTACGAGCAGTACTTC
cdr3_aa: CASSGDRSYEQYF

v_call: TRBV7-6
j_call: TRBJ2-2
clone_size: few
d_call: TRBD2
cdr3_nt: TGTGCCAGCAGCTTAGGTGGAAGCGGGAGCACCGGGGAGCTGTTTTTT
cdr3_aa: CASSLGGSGSTGELFF

v_call: TRBV3-1
j_call: TRBJ2-3
clone_size: .
d_call: TRBD2
cdr3_nt: TGTGCCAGCAGCCAAGAGTTGATGAGCGGGGGACCTACGAATACGCAGTATTTT
cdr3_aa: CASSQELMSGGPTNTQYF

v_call: TRBV5-1
j_call: TRBJ2-1
clone_size: many
d_call: TRBD2
cdr3_nt: TGCGCCAGCAGCCTCACTAGCGTCACCTACAATGAGCAGTTCTTC
cdr3_aa: CASSLTSVTYNEQFF

v_call: TRBV20-1
j_call: TRBJ1-3
clone_size: few
d_call: .
cdr3_nt: TGCAGTGCTAGACAGGGACGGGGAAACACCATATATTTT
cdr3_aa: CSARQGRGNTIYF

v_call: TRBV6-1
j_call: TRBJ2-7
clone_size: many
d_call: .
cdr3_nt: TGTGCCAGCCGGGGTATTGGGGACTCTATATTCTACGAGCAGTACTTC
cdr3_aa: CASRGIGDSIFYEQYF

v_call: TRBV4-3
j_call: TRBJ2-1
clone_size: few
d_call: TRBD2
cdr3_nt: TGCGCCAGCAGCCGATCGACTAGCAGCTCTTACAATGAGCAGTTCTTC
cdr3_aa: CASSRSTSSSYNEQFF

v_call: TRBV12-3/TRBV12-4
j_call: TRBJ1-6
clone_size: few
d_call: TRBD1
cdr3_nt: TGTGCCAGCAGTTTAGTAACAGGGGCAAGTCCCGGTTCACCCCTCCACTTT
cdr3_aa: CASSLVTGASPGSPLHF

v_call: TRBV10-3
j_call: TRBJ2-7
clone_size: .
d_call: .
cdr3_nt: TGTGCCATCAGCCTGACATCCTCCTACGAGCAGTACTTC
cdr3_aa: CAISLTSSYEQYF

v_call: TRBV18
j_call: TRBJ2-5
clone_size: .
d_call: TRBD2
cdr3_nt: TGTGCCAGCTCATCGGGGGGATCACAAGAGACCCAGTACTTC
cdr3_aa: CASSSGGSQETQYF